The clone carrying this T cell receptor (beta chain) was counted a few times. Here the CDR3 omits its conserved ending phenylalanine or tryptophan, so a read error is the likely source. TCR beta CDR3 regions were amplified from RNA transcripts. An initial round of RT-PCR targeting the TCR CDR3 relied on the HTBI primer set. TCRdb re-derived calls from the multiplex PCR reads in MiXCR, one entry per CDR3 protein. Altogether about 420,000 distinct CDR3 sequences are present, roughly 13% being singletons, with the ten largest covering 5.3%. The CDR3 totals 14 residues. Trimming removed 0 bases at V and 4 bases at J, with 8 bases between. Germline CDR1 is SGDLS and CDR2 is YYNGEE. The sample originates from a study of T cells in Graves' hyperthyroidism and ophthalmopathy.

Material: blood. The chain joins TRBV9 to TRBJ2-1; unclear D gene. This receptor was obtained from a woman under 30 with Graves' hyperthyroidism. CDR3 in amino acids: CASSVGGSYNEQFL. The CDR3 nucleotides read TGTGCCAGCAGCGTAGGAGGCTCATACAATGAGCAGTTCCTC.